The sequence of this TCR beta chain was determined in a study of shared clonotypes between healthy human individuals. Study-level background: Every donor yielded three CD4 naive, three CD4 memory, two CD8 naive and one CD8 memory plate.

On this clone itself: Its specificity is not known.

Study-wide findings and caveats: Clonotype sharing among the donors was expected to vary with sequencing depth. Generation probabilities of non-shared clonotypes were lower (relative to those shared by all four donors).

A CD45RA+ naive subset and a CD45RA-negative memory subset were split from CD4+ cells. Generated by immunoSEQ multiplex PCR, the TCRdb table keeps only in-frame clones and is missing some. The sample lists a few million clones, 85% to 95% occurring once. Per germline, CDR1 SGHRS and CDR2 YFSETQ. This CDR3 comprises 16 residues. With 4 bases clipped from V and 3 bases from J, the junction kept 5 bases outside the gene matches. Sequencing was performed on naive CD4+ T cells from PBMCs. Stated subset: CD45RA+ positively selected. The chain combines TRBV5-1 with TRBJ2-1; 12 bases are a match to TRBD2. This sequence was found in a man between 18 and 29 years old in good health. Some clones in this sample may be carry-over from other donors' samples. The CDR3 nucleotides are TGCGCCAGCAGCCGAGAGACTAGCGGGAGCTACAATGAGCAGTTCTTC. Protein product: CASSRETSGSYNEQFF.